The entry below describes one TCR beta chain. This table comes from immunoSEQ multiplex PCR, and its TCRdb copy is limited to in-frame clones, with some not included. Of more than 300,000 clones in the sample, roughly 91% were seen once. This sample was included in a study of blood T cell repertoires in COVID-19. Study in general: PBMCs, B-cell-depleted T cells, or T cells were the source of the cDNA or gDNA that made up the material.

This CDR3 has 14 amino acids. Germline lookup yields CDR1 MDHEN and CDR2 SYDVKM. Trimming stripped 2 bases from V and 5 bases from J, with 12 bases between. J is TRBJ1-2 and V is TRBV28; D unresolved. The specimen sequenced was PBMCs or T cells enriched from blood (not recorded which). This sequence originates from a woman younger than 35 who had recovered from COVID-19. In DNA, the CDR3 is TGTGCCAGCAGTTTAGGCAGAGGAGGGTATGGCTACACCTTC. Translated: CASSLGRGGYGYTF.